This T cell receptor (beta chain) was observed in a study of cytomegalovirus exposure and HLA in healthy donors (TCRdb year 2017). About the investigation overall: In an earlier analysis of 550 to 750 of the donors, 250 to 350 Gb of sequence data and 120 million or so unique TCR beta sequences from about 180 million T cells were reported. An early release covering about 600 HLA-typed donors comprised approximately 290 gigabases of sequencing data and roughly 85 million unique TCR sequences. Of the roughly 390 genotyped donors, 80% to 90% were placed in the genetic ancestry cluster associated with self-reported Caucasian donors. The study aimed to test whether cataloging public T cell receptors could reveal signatures of past pathogen exposure. The study used immunosequencing to profile the T cell repertoires of approximately 690 subjects and linked those repertoires to cytomegalovirus serostatus. Along with the roughly 700-subject first cohort, a separate validation cohort of approximately 110 different subjects was used. To predict cytomegalovirus infection status, the study combined high-throughput TCR immunosequencing, statistical association of individual TCRs with disease status, and machine learning. A later analysis re-examined previously published TCR beta repertoires from several hundred donors and added high-resolution HLA genotyping to investigate patterns of TCR occurrence. The later analysis used no new phenotypic data to find candidate immune exposures, relying instead on TCR beta sequences and their occurrence across donors. An earlier analysis of fewer than 700 of the donors applied high-throughput TCR beta sequencing to assess whether each TCR beta V gene segment acted as functional or pseudogenic. Donor age, sex, ethnicity and CMV serostatus were compiled together with the repertoire data. Genome-wide SNP genotypes for about three fifths of the roughly 670 donors were used in a later genetic analysis, which treated that subset as a discovery cohort. Every discovery cohort repertoire had been produced on one sequencing platform. HLA typing covered class I and class II loci at four-digit resolution. The number of donors typed differed by locus, with about 629-630 for A, B, C, DRB1 and DQB1, around 500 for DQA1, 600 to 610 for DPA1, and approximately 470 for DPB1. Because of strong linkage in the cohort, five DR-DQ haplotypes were treated as single units for association and clustering. Among some 410 genotyped donors of the cohort, an average of about 240,000 unique TCR beta nucleotide sequences was sequenced per donor, of which 15% to 20% were non-productive.

General findings and caveats noted by the study authors: Some IMGT-functional V segments, including TRBV6-2 and TRBV6-3, could not be told apart with the 87-base-pair reads, so those segments were excluded. In vitro tests confirmed that a few of the cytomegalovirus-associated TCR beta chains recognize cytomegalovirus antigens. A later analysis reported that several top co-occurrence clusters appeared linked to parvovirus B19, influenza, CMV and Epstein-Barr virus. The only immune exposure information available for the cohort was CMV serostatus. About 15 rarely observed V segments, including chromosome 9 orphons, were excluded from the earlier analysis of approximately 500 of the donors because counts were too low. Cytomegalovirus status was reported to be diagnosed by the classifier with high specificity and sensitivity in both the original and validation cohorts. In a later analysis, HLA-associated TCR beta chains showed more clonal expansion and lower generation probabilities than non-associated chains that were equally common. The presence/absence analyses assumed that sequencing depth was roughly uniform across donors, and that assumption may not be true. A further reported finding was that TCR beta sequences accurately predicted the HLA-A and HLA-B alleles for most subjects in the first cohort. In a later analysis, TCR association rates were found to vary across HLA loci, with the most associated TCRs seen for DRB1 alleles and the fewest for HLA-C alleles. Linkage disequilibrium might explain the correlated functional status among segregating V segments, but an unknown experimental factor could not be ruled out. When HLA alleles, especially DR and DQ, strongly co-occurred, attributing TCR associations to individual alleles was difficult. A cluster of highly shared sequence variants was judged likely to be a technical artifact of the sequencing pipeline. Most TCR sequences were observed very rarely across donors, whereas some public TCRs were present in many individuals. According to the authors, the approach could potentially be generalized to other disease states and immunological phenotypes. In an earlier analysis of under 600 of the donors, most TCR beta V segments were observed in productive rearrangements about 87% or about 30% of the time, broadly matching IMGT annotations. The study listed approximately 150 TCR beta chains as associated with cytomegalovirus. According to a later genetic analysis, donors in an Asian-associated ancestry cluster had fewer N-insertions in productive TCRs than the approximately 710-donor mean. Most CMV-associated TCR beta chains appeared to be HLA-restricted in a later analysis, and the HLA associations seemed to be driven largely by CMV exposure. HLA typing was unavailable for some donors at each locus, so association tests used only the typed subset. The cohort was sequenced for TCR beta chains only, and without alpha or paired-chain data the features that could be detected were limited. A later genetic analysis associated a missense DCLRE1C variant with V-gene and J-gene trimming of TCR beta chains, and an independent cohort replicated the association. A later analysis associated about 17,000 TCR beta sequences with specific HLA alleles at a false discovery rate of 0.05.

Taken from the germline V gene, the CDR1 and CDR2 loops are MDHEN and SYDVKM. CDR3 length: 15 amino acids, cysteine to phenylalanine. CDR3 DNA only is kept here, 45 bases in frame from base 1. The V and J ends are trimmed by 6 bases and 0 bases, leaving 15 bases between them. Concerning this clone itself: This receptor's antigen is unknown. One base away there is no much larger clone; base qualities are not given.

The method behind the library was the immunoSEQ multiplex PCR assay. A mixture of 60 forward primers for TCR Vbeta segments and 13 reverse primers for TCR Jbeta segments was used in the multiplex PCR. The CDR3 region of rearranged TCR beta genes was amplified from genomic DNA with a multiplex PCR assay. The Illumina HiSeq System was used to sequence the amplified TCR beta libraries as 87-base-pair reads. Per the original workflow: A later analysis tallied about 77 million unique TCR beta chains across the 640 or so repertoires, and roughly 11 million of those chains were shared by two or more donors. A nearest-neighbor algorithm error-corrected the raw reads and collapsed the reads into unique sequences, merging closely related sequences to remove PCR and sequencing errors. To assign V, D and J gene segments, CDR3 sequences were aligned to IMGT reference sequences. Each retained sequence needed at least a six-nucleotide match to both a V gene segment and a J gene segment. Rearrangements were called productive when the CDR3 lacked stop codons and stayed in frame with V and J; all others were non-productive. CDR3 was defined according to IMGT convention as the region running from the second conserved V-encoded cysteine to the conserved J-encoded phenylalanine. Sequences without an unambiguous match to a single V gene segment were excluded from the earlier analysis of several hundred of the donors. An earlier analysis of approximately 590 of the donors called V segments functional above 56.7% productive rearrangements and segregating when the between-donor standard deviation exceeded 5%. A statistical classification framework was built to diagnose cytomegalovirus status from the catalog of TCR beta chain sequences. V and J gene assignment, in a later analysis, came from comparing TCR nucleotide sequences with IMGT/GENE-DB human TR gene sequences. The TCRdist pipeline was used in a later analysis to assign CDR3 sequences and most-parsimonious VDJ recombination scenarios. In a later analysis, each TCR beta chain was defined by its CDR3 amino acid sequence together with its V-gene family, and reads without a unique V-gene family were excluded. To address suspected cross-contamination and a sequencing artifact, a later analysis removed several hundred highly shared, low-generation-probability nucleotide sequences. In a later analysis, a clonal expansion index for each public chain was calculated from normalized within-repertoire ranks of inferred template counts. In a later analysis, generation probabilities were computed with a VDJ recombination model fitted to out-of-frame rearrangements, and the resulting probabilities were checked against IGoR. A later analysis scored TCR-TCR, TCR-HLA and TCR-CMV co-occurrence with hypergeometric tests, applying a repertoire-size bias correction to TCR pairs. To estimate false discovery rates, a later analysis permuted the HLA or CMV assignments 20 times. In a later analysis, co-occurring TCRs were grouped with DBSCAN, and TCRdist sequence similarity was added when clustering was performed within HLA-allele-positive subsets. Repertoires with fewer than 30,000 or more than 120,000 public chains were left out of co-occurrence clustering, as were four to six repertoires with anomalous nucleotide sharing. The clones in this table, taken by TCRdb from immuneACCESS, are in-frame only. Not every clone is retained; where verified, under half of the shortfall comes from an unresolved V gene, and the cause of the rest is unknown. The DNA was the basis for D and trimming; V, J and clone size are from that table. This sample comprises some 190,000 clones, about 77% of them detected only once. The ten most abundant clones make up 2.1% of the sample.

The cohort comprised around 690 healthy bone marrow donors. All cohort members were sampled while nominally healthy, although unrecorded immune exposures were likely present. The donor tested CMV seropositive, placing the donor among the 310 or so seropositive members of the cohort. Each donor provided a peripheral blood sample, and peripheral blood mononuclear cells were used for TCR beta sequencing. The Qiagen DNeasy Blood Extraction Kit was used to extract genomic DNA from the blood cell samples. This chain joins TRBV28 to TRBJ2-7; TRBD2 is possibly the D segment (6 matching bases). This TCR was sampled from a woman aged 25-40 years in good health and CMV-seropositive. The sample consisted of PBMCs. The CDR3 is CASSQEGRSSYEQYF. DNA sequence: TGTGCCAGCAGCCAGGAGGGCCGTTCCTCCTACGAGCAGTACTTC. With the rest looked up from the reference TRBV28 and TRBJ2-7 genes rather than sequenced, the full variable domain is DVKVTQSSRYLVKRTGEKVFLECVQDMDHENMFWYRQDPGLGLRLIYFSYDVKMKEKGDIPEGYSVSREKKERFSLILESASTNQTSMYLCASSQEGRSSYEQYFGPGTRLTVT.